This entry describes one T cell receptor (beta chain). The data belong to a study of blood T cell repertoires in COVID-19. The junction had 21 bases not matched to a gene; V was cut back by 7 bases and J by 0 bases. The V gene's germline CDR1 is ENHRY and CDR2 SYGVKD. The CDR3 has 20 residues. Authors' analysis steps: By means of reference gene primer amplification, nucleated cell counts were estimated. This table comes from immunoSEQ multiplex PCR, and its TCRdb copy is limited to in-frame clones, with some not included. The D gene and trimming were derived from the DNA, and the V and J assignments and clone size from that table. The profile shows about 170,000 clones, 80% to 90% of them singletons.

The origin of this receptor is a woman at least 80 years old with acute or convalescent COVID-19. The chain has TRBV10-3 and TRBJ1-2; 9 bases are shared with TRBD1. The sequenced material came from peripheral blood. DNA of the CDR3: TGTGCCATCAAGCCGGGGACAGGGAGATTCGACATGGGTACTAACTATGGCTACACCTTC. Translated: CAIKPGTGRFDMGTNYGYTF.